This T cell receptor (beta chain) was sequenced for a study of response to subunit inactivated influenza vaccine. Whole-study results and caveats: The authors put forward the suggestion that each seasonal influenza vaccination may bring in only a limited number of new T cells.

Concerning this clonotype: Its target is unknown.

One entry per CDR3 protein, called by TCRdb with MiXCR from the RT-PCR reads. The sample lists 550,000 to 800,000 distinct CDR3 sequences; 15% to 19% were seen once. In germline, CDR1 is SGHRS, CDR2 YFSETQ. Trimming stripped 0 bases from V and 0 bases from J, with 13 bases between. This CDR3 spans 18 amino acids. The receptor's source is a middle-aged man who received an inactivated influenza vaccine. Sample: PBMCs from blood, taken 11 to 12 days after vaccination. The chain joins TRBV5-1 to TRBJ1-6, with D unclear. The CDR3 DNA follows: TGCGCCAGCAGCTTGGGGACGACCTCCATCTCCTATAATTCACCCCTCCACTTT. Its translation: CASSLGTTSISYNSPLHF.